The clone carrying this T cell receptor beta chain was observed a handful of times. Its antigen remains unknown. Documented time point: persistent/refractory GD, antithyroid drugs over 5 years with positive TRAb. From RNA extracted from PBMCs, the TCR library was made. The sample belongs to a study of regulatory T cells in long-lasting Graves disease. Relying on iRepertoire HTBI primers and Arm-PCR of CDR3 regions, the team built TCR beta libraries. MiXCR, applied by TCRdb to the multiplex PCR reads, yields one record per CDR3 protein. Seen here are a few hundred thousand distinct CDR3 sequences, roughly 24% observed once, and the top ten hold approximately 30%. Overall study results and limits: TCR diversity was lower in persistent Graves' patients (versus newly diagnosed ones). There was favoring of TRBV28, TRBJ1-2 and TRBJ2-5 in persistent disease.

The CDR3 is 15 amino acids. Trimming left V 1 base short and J 4 bases short, with 10 bases between. The germline CDR1 and CDR2 sequences are SGHVS and FQNEAQ. The sample consisted of peripheral blood mononuclear cells (PBMCs), taken when the disease was refractory, from a patient treated with antithyroid drugs. The sequence was collected from a woman aged 40 to 49 with Graves disease. The chain uses TRBV7-8 and TRBJ2-2; possibly TRBD2 for D (6 bases). This chain's CDR3 is CASSLEGGPTGELFF. As DNA, the CDR3 is TGTGCCAGCAGCTTAGAGGGAGGCCCCACCGGGGAGCTGTTTTTT.